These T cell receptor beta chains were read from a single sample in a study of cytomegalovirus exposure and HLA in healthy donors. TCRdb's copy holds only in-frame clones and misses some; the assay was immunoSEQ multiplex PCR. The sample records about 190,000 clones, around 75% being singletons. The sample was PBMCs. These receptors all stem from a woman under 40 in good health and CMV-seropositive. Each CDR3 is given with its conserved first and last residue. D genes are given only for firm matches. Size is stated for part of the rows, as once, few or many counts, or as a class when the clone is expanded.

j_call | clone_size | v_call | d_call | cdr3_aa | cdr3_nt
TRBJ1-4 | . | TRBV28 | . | CASSLFPRGEKLFF | TGTGCCAGCAGCCTGTTCCCACGAGGGGAAAAACTGTTTTTT
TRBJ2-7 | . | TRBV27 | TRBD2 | CASSPGTSGRGEQYF | TGTGCCAGCAGTCCCGGGACTAGCGGCCGGGGGGAGCAGTACTTC
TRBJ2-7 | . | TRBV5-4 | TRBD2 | CASSHSGRALEQYF | TGTGCCAGCAGTCATAGCGGGAGGGCTCTCGAGCAGTACTTC
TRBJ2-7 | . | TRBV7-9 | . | CASSSPGVYEQYF | TGTGCCAGCAGCTCCCCCGGTGTATACGAGCAGTACTTC
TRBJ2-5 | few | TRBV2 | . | CASSEQGVGSEQYF | TGTGCCAGCAGTGAGCAGGGCGTAGGGTCAGAGCAGTACTTC
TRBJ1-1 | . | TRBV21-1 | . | CASEPGQTNTEAFF | TGTGCCAGCGAACCGGGACAGACGAACACTGAAGCTTTCTTT
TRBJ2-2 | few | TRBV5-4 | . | CASSLSLAGILGELFF | TGTGCCAGCAGCTTGTCGTTAGCCGGGATTCTGGGGGAGCTGTTTTTT
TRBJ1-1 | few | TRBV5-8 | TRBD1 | CASSLVAGGTEAFF | TGTGCCAGCAGCTTGGTCGCAGGGGGCACTGAAGCTTTCTTT
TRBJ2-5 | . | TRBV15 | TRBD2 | CATSRATAGGPGETQYF | TGTGCCACCAGCAGAGCGACTGCGGGAGGGCCGGGGGAGACCCAGTACTTC
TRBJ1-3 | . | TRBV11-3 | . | CASSPQTGGGNTIYF | TGTGCCAGCAGCCCCCAAACGGGAGGTGGAAACACCATATATTTT
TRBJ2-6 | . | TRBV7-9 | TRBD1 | CSSSLYWGQTGANVLTF | TGTTCCAGCAGCTTATATTGGGGACAGACTGGGGCCAACGTCCTGACTTTC
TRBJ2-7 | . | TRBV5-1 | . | CATRYREGYEQYF | TGCGCCACCCGATACAGAGAAGGCTACGAGCAGTACTTC
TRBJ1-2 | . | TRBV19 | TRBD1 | CASSLGQGSYGYTF | TGTGCCAGTAGTTTAGGACAGGGGAGCTATGGCTACACCTTC
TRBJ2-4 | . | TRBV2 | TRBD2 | CASSEEAASGGSKNIQYF | TGTGCCAGCAGTGAAGAAGCGGCATCGGGGGGGTCCAAAAACATTCAGTACTTC
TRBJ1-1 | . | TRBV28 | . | CASSLYYRTNEAFF | TGTGCCAGCAGTTTATATTACAGGACAAATGAAGCTTTCTTT
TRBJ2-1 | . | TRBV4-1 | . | CASSQDMYEQFF | TGCGCCAGCAGCCAAGATATGTATGAGCAGTTCTTC
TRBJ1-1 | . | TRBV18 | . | CASSPAEGNTEAFF | TGTGCCAGCTCACCTGCCGAGGGGAACACTGAAGCTTTCTTT
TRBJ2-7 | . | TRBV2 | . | CASGDSYEQYF | TGTGCCAGCGGCGACTCTTACGAGCAGTACTTC
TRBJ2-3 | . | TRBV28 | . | CASRVNGDGGDTQYF | TGTGCCAGCAGGGTGAACGGCGATGGGGGGGATACGCAGTATTTT
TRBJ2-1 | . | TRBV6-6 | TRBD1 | CASTWLTGIGNEQFF | TGTGCCAGCACTTGGTTGACAGGGATTGGGAATGAGCAGTTCTTC
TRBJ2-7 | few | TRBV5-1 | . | CASSHDKNRDYEQYF | TGCGCCAGCAGCCACGACAAAAATCGAGACTACGAGCAGTACTTC
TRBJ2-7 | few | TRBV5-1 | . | CASSFGSSYEQYF | TGCGCCAGCAGCTTTGGGAGCTCCTACGAGCAGTACTTC
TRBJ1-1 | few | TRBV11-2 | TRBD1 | CASSLTGQGTEAFF | TGTGCCAGCAGCTTGACAGGGCAAGGCACTGAAGCTTTCTTT
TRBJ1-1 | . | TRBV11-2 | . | CASSLELRGAFTEAFF | TGTGCCAGCAGCTTAGAGCTACGGGGGGCTTTCACTGAAGCTTTCTTT
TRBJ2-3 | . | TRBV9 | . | CASSILDRESDTQYF | TGTGCCAGCAGCATATTAGACCGGGAGTCAGATACGCAGTATTTT
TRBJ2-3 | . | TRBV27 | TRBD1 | CASSLRDRVTDTQYF | TGTGCCAGCAGTTTAAGGGACAGGGTCACAGATACGCAGTATTTT
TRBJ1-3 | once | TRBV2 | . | CASSVRGNTIYF | TGTGCCAGCAGTGTCAGAGGAAACACCATATATTTT
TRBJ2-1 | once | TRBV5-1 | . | CASSSGFWSDEQFF | TGCGCCAGCAGCTCAGGGTTTTGGTCGGATGAGCAGTTCTTC
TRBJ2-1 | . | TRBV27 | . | CASSTKGGEGSNYNEQFF | TGTGCCAGCAGTACCAAAGGGGGGGAGGGGTCTAACTACAATGAGCAGTTCTTC
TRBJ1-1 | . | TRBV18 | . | CASSSKEKAFF | TGTGCCAGCTCATCGAAGGAGAAAGCTTTCTTT
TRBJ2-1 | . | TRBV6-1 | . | CASSETGVSYNEQFF | TGTGCCAGCAGTGAAACGGGAGTCTCCTACAATGAGCAGTTCTTC
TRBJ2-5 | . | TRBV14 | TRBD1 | CASSRGTGKVETQYF | TGTGCCAGCAGCCGTGGGACAGGGAAGGTGGAGACCCAGTACTTC
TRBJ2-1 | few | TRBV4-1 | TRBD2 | CASSQVPHGTSGSRYNEQFF | TGCGCCAGCAGCCAAGTCCCCCACGGGACTAGCGGGAGTAGGTACAATGAGCAGTTCTTC
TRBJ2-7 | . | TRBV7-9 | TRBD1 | CASSFGTDSYEQYF | TGTGCCAGCAGCTTCGGGACAGACTCCTACGAGCAGTACTTC
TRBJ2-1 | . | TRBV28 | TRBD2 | CASSLASGRVEQFF | TGTGCCAGCAGTTTAGCCAGCGGGAGGGTTGAGCAGTTCTTC
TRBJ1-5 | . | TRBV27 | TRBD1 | CASSAQGGAYSNQPQHF | TGTGCCAGCAGTGCACAGGGGGGGGCCTATAGCAATCAGCCCCAGCATTTT
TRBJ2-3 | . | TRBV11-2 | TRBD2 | CASSLRSGASTDTQYF | TGTGCCAGCAGCCTCCGTAGCGGGGCCAGCACAGATACGCAGTATTTT
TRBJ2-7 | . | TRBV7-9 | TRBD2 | CASSPSGFPYEQYF | TGTGCCAGCAGCCCTAGCGGTTTTCCCTACGAGCAGTACTTC
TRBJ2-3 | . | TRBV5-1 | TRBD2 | CASSLGASGRATDTQYF | TGCGCCAGCAGCTTGGGAGCTAGCGGGAGGGCCACAGATACGCAGTATTTT